This TCR beta chain comes out of a study of post-analysis software for immune sequencing data. General study results and limits: Controls showed lower frequencies than patients for roughly five TRBV segments, and TRBV5-6, TRBV5-1 and TRBV20-1 were among these.

Germline CDR1 reads MNHNY; CDR2 reads SVGAGI (reference sequence). The CDR3 consists of 16 residues. V was clipped by 7 bases and J by 3 bases; unmatched bases: 13. Included in the TCR beta cDNA libraries were unique molecular identifiers. MiXCR, applied by TCRdb to the PCR reads, yields one record per CDR3 protein. The table has 800,000 to 950,000 distinct CDR3 sequences, approximately 53% seen once; the top ten hold roughly 4.4%. The table lists this clonotype with a count of one. Its antigen is not identified. The rearrangement links TRBV6-6 to TRBJ2-5, with 8 bases matching TRBD1. Sequencing input: blood. This receptor was obtained from a girl between 5 and 17 years old with multiple sclerosis. This chain's CDR3 is CASTLPDRGRKETQYF. Written as DNA, the CDR3 is TGTGCCAGCACCCTACCCGACAGGGGCCGTAAAGAGACCCAGTACTTC.